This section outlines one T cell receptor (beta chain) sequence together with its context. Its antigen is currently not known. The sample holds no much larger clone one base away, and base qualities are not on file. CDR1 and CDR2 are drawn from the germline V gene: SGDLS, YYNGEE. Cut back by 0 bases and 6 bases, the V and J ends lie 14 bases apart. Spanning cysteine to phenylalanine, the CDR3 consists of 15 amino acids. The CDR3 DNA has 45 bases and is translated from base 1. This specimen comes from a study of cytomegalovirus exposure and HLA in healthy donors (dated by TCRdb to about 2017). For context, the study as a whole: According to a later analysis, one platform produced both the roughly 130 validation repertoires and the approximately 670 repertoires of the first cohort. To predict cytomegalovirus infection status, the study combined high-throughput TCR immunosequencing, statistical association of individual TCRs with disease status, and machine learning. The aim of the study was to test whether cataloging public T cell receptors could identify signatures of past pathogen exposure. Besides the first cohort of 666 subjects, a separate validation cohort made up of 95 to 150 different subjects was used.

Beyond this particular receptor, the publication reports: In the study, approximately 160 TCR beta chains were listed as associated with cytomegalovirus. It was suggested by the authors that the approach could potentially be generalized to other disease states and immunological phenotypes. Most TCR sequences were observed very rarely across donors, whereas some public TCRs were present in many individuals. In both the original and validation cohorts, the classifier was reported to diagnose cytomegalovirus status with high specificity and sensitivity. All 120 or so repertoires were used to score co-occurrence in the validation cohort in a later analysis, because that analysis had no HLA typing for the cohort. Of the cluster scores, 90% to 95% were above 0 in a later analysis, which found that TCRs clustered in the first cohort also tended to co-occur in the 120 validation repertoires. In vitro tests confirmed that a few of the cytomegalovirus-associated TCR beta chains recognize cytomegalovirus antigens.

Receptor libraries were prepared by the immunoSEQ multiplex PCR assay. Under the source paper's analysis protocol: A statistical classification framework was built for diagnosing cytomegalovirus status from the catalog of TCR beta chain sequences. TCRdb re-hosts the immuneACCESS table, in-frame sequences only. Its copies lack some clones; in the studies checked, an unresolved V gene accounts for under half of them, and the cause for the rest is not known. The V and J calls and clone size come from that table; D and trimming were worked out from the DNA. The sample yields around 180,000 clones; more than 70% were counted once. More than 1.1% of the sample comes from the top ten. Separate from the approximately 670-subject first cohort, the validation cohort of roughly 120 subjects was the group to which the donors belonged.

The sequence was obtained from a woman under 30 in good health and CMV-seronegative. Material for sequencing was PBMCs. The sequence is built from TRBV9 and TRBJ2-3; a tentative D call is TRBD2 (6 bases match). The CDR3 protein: CASSVGQGGMDTQYF. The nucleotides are TGTGCCAGCAGCGTAGGCCAAGGAGGGATGGATACGCAGTATTTT.